This passage covers 19 T cell receptor beta chains from one sample sequenced in a study of T cell changes during pregnancy in multiple sclerosis (dated by TCRdb to the late 2010s). The library came from the immunoSEQ multiplex PCR assay. The source is immuneACCESS, and TCRdb retained only in-frame sequences with V and J called. Part of the clones is not carried over; for the studies checked, unresolved V genes explain less than half of this, and the remainder is unexplained. Within this sample are 90,000 to 120,000 clones, with approximately 90% of them counted one time only. The top ten clones comprise 0.78% of the sample. The input for sequencing was peripheral blood, taken in the third trimester of pregnancy. The receptors were gathered from a female donor in good health, enrolled as a control in a pregnancy study.

The J gene is TRBJ1-2, the V gene TRBV19, with 9 bases aligning to TRBD1. Unmatched junction bases numbered 14, after V lost 9 bases and J lost 6 bases. CDR3 size: 15 residues. The V gene's germline CDR1 is LNHDA and CDR2 SQIVND (reference sequence). For the CDR3, the DNA is TGTGCCAGCCGACCCGGGACAGGGCATGGAGATGGCTACACCTTC. Residues: CASRPGTGHGDGYTF.

Here the CDR3 DNA reads TGTGCCTGGGACAGGGGGCTACGCTACGAGCAGTACTTC. This encodes CAWDRGLRYEQYF. V and J are TRBV30 and TRBJ2-7; 10 bases match TRBD1. Germline lookup yields CDR1 GTSNPN and CDR2 SVGIG (reference sequence). The CDR3 runs to 13 residues. The junction had 4 bases not matched to a gene; V was cut back by 5 bases and J by 3 bases.

The genes are TRBV9 and TRBJ1-2, with D unclear. Trimming took off 0 bases at V and 7 bases at J, with 16 bases between the two ends. Germline V gene sequence: CDR1 SGDLS, CDR2 YYNGEE. The CDR3 spans 15 residues. In DNA, the CDR3 is TGTGCCAGCAGCGTAGATGAAGGGAGGGCTGGTGGCTACACCTTC. This translates into CASSVDEGRAGGYTF.

This CDR3 reads CASSFRLAGDTQYF. DNA for the CDR3: TGTGCCAGCAGCTTCCGACTAGCGGGAGATACGCAGTATTTT. The chain is built from TRBV7-2 and TRBJ2-3; 10 positions match TRBD2. The CDR3 contains 14 residues. Germline V lookup: CDR1 SGHTA, CDR2 FQGNSA. Trimming at V came to 3 bases and at J to 5 bases, leaving 2 bases not matched to a gene. The full variable domain, with the rest looked up from reference TRBV7-2 and TRBJ2-3, is GAGVSQSPSNKVTEKGKDVELRCDPISGHTALYWYRQSLGQGLEFLIYFQGNSAPDKSGLPSDRFSAERTGGSVSTLTIQRTQQEDSAVYLCASSFRLAGDTQYFGPGTRLTVL.

This chain joins TRBV2 and TRBJ1-5; TRBD1 aligns across 7 bases. V lost 5 bases to trimming and J lost 1 base; unmatched junction nucleotides: 11. This CDR3 region has 17 residues. CDR1 and CDR2 from the germline V gene are SNHLY and FYNNEI. This CDR3 is CASSSFSGGVSNQPQHF. Here the CDR3 DNA reads TGTGCCAGCAGTTCCTTTTCAGGGGGAGTAAGCAATCAGCCCCAGCATTTT.

The chain joins TRBV18 to TRBJ1-1, with D maybe TRBD1 (6 bases). V gave up 2 bases and J gave up 2 bases, with 12 bases separating them. CDR1 is KGHSH, CDR2 LQKENI, per germline. The CDR3 covers 15 residues. CDR3: CASSPTGYGNTEAFF. The CDR3 DNA sequence: TGTGCCAGCTCACCAACAGGGTACGGAAACACTGAAGCTTTCTTT.

The chain recombines TRBV7-8 with TRBJ2-7; D might be TRBD2 (6 bases). Germline V gene data show CDR1 as SGHVS and CDR2 as FQNEAQ. The CDR3 consists of 17 residues. Deletions cut 5 bases from V and 0 bases from J, with 20 bases between. The CDR3 protein is CASSRITGLGGSYEQYF. The CDR3 DNA sequence: TGTGCCAGCAGCCGAATTACGGGGTTGGGAGGCTCCTACGAGCAGTACTTC. Filled out from reference TRBV7-8 and TRBJ2-7, the complete variable domain reads GAGVSQSPRYKVAKRGQDVALRCDPISGHVSLFWYQQALGQGPEFLTYFQNEAQLDKSGLPSDRFFAERPEGSVSTLKIQRTQQEDSAVYLCASSRITGLGGSYEQYFGPGTRLTVT.

The rearrangement uses TRBV2 and TRBJ1-5; D not certain. This CDR3 region has 15 residues. Trimming stripped 2 bases from V and 0 bases from J, with 8 bases between. Germline loops: CDR1 SNHLY, CDR2 FYNNEI. In DNA form, the CDR3 reads TGTGCCAGCAGTGAATGGGCCGATAGCAATCAGCCCCAGCATTTT. Translated, it gives CASSEWADSNQPQHF.

The V gene is TRBV6-5, the J gene TRBJ2-5; 12 nucleotides match TRBD2. J was trimmed by 5 bases and V by 2 bases; bases with no gene match: 6. Germline V gene sequence: CDR1 MNHEY, CDR2 SVGAGI. This CDR3 has 16 amino acids. CDR3: CASSYRASGGAETQYF. The CDR3 nucleotides are TGTGCCAGCAGTTACCGCGCTAGCGGGGGGGCCGAGACCCAGTACTTC.

Concerning this clone: Other DNA sequences in this specimen translate into the identical CDR3. The CDR3 loop is CSASSSVEAFF. Written as DNA, the CDR3 is TGCAGTGCTAGTAGTTCCGTTGAAGCTTTCTTT. The rearrangement uses TRBV20-1 and TRBJ1-1; D uncertain. Germline V lookup: CDR1 DFQATT, CDR2 SNEGSKA (reference sequence). V lost 3 bases and J 7 bases, leaving 9 bases between the germline ends. This CDR3 is 11 amino acids long.

V is TRBV5-6 and J is TRBJ1-1; possible D gene TRBD1, 5 bases. The germline gives CDR1 SGHDT, CDR2 YYEEEE. Trimming stripped 3 bases from V and 6 bases from J, with 12 bases between. This CDR3 has 13 residues. CDR3: CASSWGGDPEAFF. The CDR3 DNA follows: TGTGCCAGCAGCTGGGGGGGTGACCCTGAAGCTTTCTTT.

The chain combines TRBV6-1 with TRBJ2-1, with 11 positions matching TRBD2. The CDR3 contains 19 residues. Trimming at V came to 0 bases and at J to 4 bases, leaving 11 bases not matched to a gene. Germline V gene lookup returns CDR1 MNHNS and CDR2 SASEGT. Here the CDR3 DNA reads TGTGCCAGCAGTGAAGCGCGCCTAGCGGGGGGACAATTTTACAATGAGCAGTTCTTC. This encodes CASSEARLAGGQFYNEQFF.

The chain uses TRBV10-1 and TRBJ1-2; TRBD1 matches 7 bases. V shed 8 bases and J 2 bases; nucleotides not matched to a gene: 8. Germline lookup yields CDR1 WNHNN and CDR2 SYGVQD (reference sequence). This CDR3 region has 14 residues. Written as DNA, the CDR3 is TGCGCCAGCCTAACAAGGGGGCGAAACTATGGCTACACCTTC. Encoded protein: CASLTRGRNYGYTF.

The genes are TRBV6-1 and TRBJ1-1; D gene ambiguous. This CDR3 is built from 14 residues. The V end was cut by 4 bases, the J end by 0 bases, with 9 bases between. Germline V gives CDR1 MNHNS, CDR2 SASEGT. The CDR3 DNA reads as TGTGCCAGCAGTGTCGAAGCTTTGAACACTGAAGCTTTCTTT. Protein product: CASSVEALNTEAFF.

V is TRBV7-3 and J is TRBJ2-5, with 8 bases identical to TRBD2. The germline V gene has CDR1 SGHTA and CDR2 FQGTGA. This CDR3 is 15 amino acids long. The junction had 9 bases not matched to a gene; V was cut back by 5 bases and J by 4 bases. The CDR3 is CASSLAGGGRETQYF. DNA for the CDR3: TGTGCCAGCAGCCTCGCCGGGGGGGGGCGAGAGACCCAGTACTTC.

This clone has only one observation. The J gene is TRBJ1-5, the V gene TRBV6-6; 10 bases align to TRBD1. Trimming cost V 5 bases and J 1 base; bases outside gene matches: 5. Germline CDR1 MNHNY, CDR2 SVGAGI (reference sequence). CDR3 length: 16 amino acids. The CDR3: CASSHRTGGSNQPQHF. The CDR3 bases are TGTGCCAGCAGTCACCGGACAGGGGGGAGCAATCAGCCCCAGCATTTT.

The chain recombines TRBV4-3 with TRBJ1-2; perhaps TRBD1 as D (6 bases). V lost 3 bases to trimming and J lost 3 bases, with 14 bases between them. In germline, CDR1 is LGHNA, CDR2 YSLEER. This CDR3 has 15 residues. CDR3 DNA: TGCGCCAGCAGCCATGCCGAGGGGGTCGACTATGGCTACACCTTC. Translating it yields CASSHAEGVDYGYTF.

The gene calls are TRBV9 and TRBJ2-1; no clear D gene. The germline V gene encodes CDR1 SGDLS and CDR2 YYNGEE. The CDR3 sequence is 13 residues long. V was pared by 3 bases and J by 8 bases, with 12 bases between. The CDR3 region has the DNA TGTGCCAGCAGCGCCAACCGCGGTGATGAGCAGTTCTTC. Translated: CASSANRGDEQFF.

The chain combines TRBV11-3 with TRBJ2-1, with 12 nucleotides matching TRBD2. V lost 5 bases and J lost 6; bases outside the gene matches: 5. This CDR3 is built from 15 residues. Germline loops: CDR1 SGHNT, CDR2 YENEEA. CDR3 region: CASSPRLAGVNEQFF. DNA for the CDR3: TGTGCCAGCAGCCCAAGACTAGCGGGGGTCAATGAGCAGTTCTTC.